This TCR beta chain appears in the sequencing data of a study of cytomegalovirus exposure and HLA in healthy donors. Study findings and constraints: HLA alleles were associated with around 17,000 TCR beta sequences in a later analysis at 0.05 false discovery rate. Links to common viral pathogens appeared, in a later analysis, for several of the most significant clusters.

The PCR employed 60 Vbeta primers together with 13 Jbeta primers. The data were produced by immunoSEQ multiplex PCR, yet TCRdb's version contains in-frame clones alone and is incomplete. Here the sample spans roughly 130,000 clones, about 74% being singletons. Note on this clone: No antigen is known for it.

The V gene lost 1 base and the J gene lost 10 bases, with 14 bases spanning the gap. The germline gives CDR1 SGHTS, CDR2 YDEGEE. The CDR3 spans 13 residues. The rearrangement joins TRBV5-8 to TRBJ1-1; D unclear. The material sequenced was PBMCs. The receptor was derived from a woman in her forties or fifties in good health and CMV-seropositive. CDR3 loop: CASSLNLAMAAFF. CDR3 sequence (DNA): TGTGCCAGCAGCTTGAATCTGGCCATGGCAGCTTTCTTT.